This T cell receptor (beta chain) was sequenced during a study of T cell repertoires in cytomegalovirus infection. In the study overall: Indicated by public TCR beta signatures were CMV infection and matching HLA type.

MiXCR, applied by TCRdb to the reads, yields one record per CDR3 protein. The sample includes nearly 550,000 distinct CDR3 sequences, 16% of them seen just once. Looked up from germline, CDR1 is SGHVS and CDR2 is FQNEAQ. The CDR3 loop spans 18 amino acids. The V end was cut by 5 bases, the J end by 2 bases, with 24 bases between. In its sample, this clonotype was seen many times. This sequence joins TRBV7-8 and TRBJ2-5, with TRBD1 as a possible D gene (6 bases). The specimen was CD8+ T cells from PBMCs. The TCR comes from a human donor in good health (CMV status not recorded). Some clones in this sample may be carry-over from other donors' samples. The CDR3 region is CASSPFYREGVGQETQYF. Here the CDR3 DNA reads TGTGCCAGCAGCCCATTTTACCGAGAGGGGGTCGGGCAAGAGACCCAGTACTTC.